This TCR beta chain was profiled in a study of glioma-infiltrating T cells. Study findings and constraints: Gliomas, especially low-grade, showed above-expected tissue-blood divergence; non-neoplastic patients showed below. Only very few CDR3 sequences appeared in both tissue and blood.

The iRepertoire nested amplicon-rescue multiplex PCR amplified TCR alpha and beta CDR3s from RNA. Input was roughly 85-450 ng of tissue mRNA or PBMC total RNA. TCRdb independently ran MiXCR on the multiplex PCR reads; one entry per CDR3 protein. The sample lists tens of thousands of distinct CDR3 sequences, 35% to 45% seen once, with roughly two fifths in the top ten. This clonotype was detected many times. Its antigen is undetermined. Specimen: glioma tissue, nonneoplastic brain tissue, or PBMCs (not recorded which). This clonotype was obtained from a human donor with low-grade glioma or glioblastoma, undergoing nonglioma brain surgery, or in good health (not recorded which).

CDR3 bases: TGTGCCAGCAGCCAACAACAGGGAACCGGGGAGCTGTTTTTT. Its protein is CASSQQQGTGELFF. This chain uses TRBV6-2 or TRBV6-3 with TRBJ2-2; D possibly corresponds to TRBD1 (6 bases). The V end was cut by 6 bases, the J end by 5 bases, with 13 bases between. Germline V gene sequence: CDR1 MNHEY, CDR2 SVGEGT. CDR3 length: 14 residues.